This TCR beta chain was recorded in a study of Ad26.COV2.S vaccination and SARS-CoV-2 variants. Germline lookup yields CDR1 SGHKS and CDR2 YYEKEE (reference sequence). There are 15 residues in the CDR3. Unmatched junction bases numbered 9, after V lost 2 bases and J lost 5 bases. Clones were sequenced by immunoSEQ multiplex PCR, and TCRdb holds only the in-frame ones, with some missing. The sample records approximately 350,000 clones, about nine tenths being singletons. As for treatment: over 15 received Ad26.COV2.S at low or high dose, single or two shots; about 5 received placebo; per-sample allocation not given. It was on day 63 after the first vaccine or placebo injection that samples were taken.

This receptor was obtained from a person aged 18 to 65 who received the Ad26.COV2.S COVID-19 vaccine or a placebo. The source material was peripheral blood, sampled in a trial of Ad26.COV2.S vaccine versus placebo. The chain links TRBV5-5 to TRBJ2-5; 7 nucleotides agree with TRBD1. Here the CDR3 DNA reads TGTGCCAGCAGCTTAGGGCAGGGGGAATGGGAGACCCAGTACTTC. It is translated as CASSLGQGEWETQYF. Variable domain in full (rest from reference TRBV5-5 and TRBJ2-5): DAGVTQSPTHLIKTRGQQVTLRCSPISGHKSVSWYQQVLGQGPQFIFQYYEKEERGRGNFPDRFSARQFPNYSSELNVNALLLGDSALYLCASSLGQGEWETQYFGPGTRLLVL.